These 23 T cell receptor beta chains were all obtained from the same sample, sequenced in a study of T cells in Graves' hyperthyroidism and ophthalmopathy. The source material, RNA transcripts, was used to amplify TCR beta CDR3 regions. First-round RT-PCR with HTBI primers amplified the TCR CDR3 region. One entry per CDR3 protein, called by TCRdb with MiXCR from the multiplex PCR reads. The table shows fewer than 500,000 distinct CDR3 sequences, with over 12% occurring only once. The sequencing sample was made of blood. The receptors stem from a man aged 18 to 30 with Graves' ophthalmopathy.

This clonotype has a count of ten or more. The chain has TRBV27 and TRBJ2-7; 12 positions agree with TRBD2. Germline V lookup: CDR1 MNHEY, CDR2 SMNVEV (reference sequence). J gave up 0 bases and V 6 bases, and 12 bases lay outside the gene matches. This CDR3 is 18 amino acids long. This CDR3 is CASSMTSGSPTSSYEQYF. CDR3 in DNA: TGTGCCAGCAGCATGACTAGCGGGAGCCCCACTAGCTCCTACGAGCAGTACTTC.

This clonotype was seen at least ten times. This chain connects TRBV7-9 to TRBJ2-1; a possible D gene is TRBD2 (6 bases). CDR1 and CDR2 (germline): SEHNR, FQNEAQ (reference sequence). V lost 5 bases to trimming and J lost 0 bases, with 14 bases between them. The CDR3 length is 16 residues. The CDR3: CASSLLAGGSYNEQFF. CDR3 nucleotide sequence: TGTGCCAGCAGCCTACTAGCCGGGGGCTCCTACAATGAGCAGTTCTTC. Full variable domain (remainder filled in from reference TRBV7-9 and TRBJ2-1): DTGVSQNPRHKITKRGQNVTFRCDPISEHNRLYWYRQTLGQGPEFLTYFQNEAQLEKSRLLSDRFSAERPKGSFSTLEIQRTEQGDSAMYLCASSLLAGGSYNEQFFGPGTRLTVL.

This clonotype was detected ten times or more. This chain connects TRBV29-1 to TRBJ2-7; D ambiguous. Trimming left V 4 bases short and J 2 bases short, with 3 bases between. This CDR3 has 10 amino acids. Germline CDR1 reads SQVTM; CDR2 reads ANQGSEA. The CDR3: CSVGTYEQYF. The CDR3 DNA reads TGCAGCGTTGGGACCTACGAGCAGTACTTC.

The V and J genes are TRBV19 and TRBJ2-7; either TRBD1 or TRBD2 may fit D (7 bases each). Germline CDR1 reads LNHDA; CDR2 reads SQIVND (reference sequence). The V gene lost 10 bases and the J gene lost 5 bases, with 21 bases spanning the gap. The CDR3 is made up of 14 amino acids. The chain's CDR3 is CATWGGTERNEQYF. The CDR3 bases are TGTGCCACCTGGGGAGGGACAGAAAGGAACGAGCAGTACTTC.

This rearrangement joins TRBV19 to TRBJ1-5; 7 positions agree with TRBD1. The CDR3 is 17 amino acids. Germline lookup yields CDR1 LNHDA and CDR2 SQIVND (reference sequence). Germline trimming cut 5 bases from V and 6 bases from J; bases unmatched to any gene: 16. The CDR3 reads CASSDRSGTARFQPQHF. In DNA form, the CDR3 reads TGTGCCAGTAGTGACAGATCCGGGACAGCTCGCTTTCAGCCCCAGCATTTT.

The gene calls are TRBV18 and TRBJ1-6; the D gene is possibly TRBD1 (6 bases). The CDR3 is 15 residues long. V lost 2 bases to trimming and J lost 7 bases, with 12 bases between them. The germline gives CDR1 KGHSH, CDR2 LQKENI. The CDR3 loop reads CASSPEDSPNSPLHF. CDR3 sequence (DNA): TGTGCCAGCTCACCAGAGGACAGCCCCAATTCACCCCTCCACTTT.

In its sample, this clonotype was seen a few times. This chain uses TRBV7-9 with TRBJ2-2; 8 bases map to TRBD1. Germline CDR1 SEHNR, CDR2 FQNEAQ (reference sequence). V dropped 5 bases and J dropped 7; count of bases not matched to a gene: 12. The CDR3 has 16 amino acids. CDR3 region: CASSPRQTGASGELFF. DNA of the CDR3: TGTGCCAGCAGCCCCCGGCAGACAGGGGCAAGCGGGGAGCTGTTTTTT.

A note on this clonotype: A read error may be the cause here, since a much bigger clone is one base away. The chain has TRBV5-1 and TRBJ1-1; the D gene is possibly TRBD1 (5 bases). Germline CDR1 and CDR2: SGHRS and YFSETQ. This CDR3 has 16 residues. Written as DNA, the CDR3 is TGCGCCAGCAACTTGAGGGGCGGATACATGAACACTGAAGCTTTCTTT. It encodes CASNLRGGYMNTEAFF.

This clonotype was seen at least ten times. This chain joins TRBV2 and TRBJ1-2; no definite D call. The CDR3 has 13 residues. V was pared by 7 bases and J by 0 bases, with 9 bases between. Germline V gene lookup returns CDR1 SNHLY and CDR2 FYNNEI. This CDR3 is CASTTNPNYGYTF. Written as DNA, the CDR3 is TGTGCCAGCACCACCAATCCTAACTATGGCTACACCTTC.

CDR3 in DNA: TGTGCCTGGAGTCCTAGGACTAGCGGTAGTAATAGCTACGAGCAGTACTTC. Translation: CAWSPRTSGSNSYEQYF. The chain couples TRBV30 to TRBJ2-7, with TRBD2 identical over 10 bases. CDR3 size: 17 residues. The V gene end was trimmed by 2 bases and the J gene end by 3 bases; junction bases not matched to a gene: 13. CDR1 GTSNPN and CDR2 SVGIG come from the germline V gene (reference sequence).

This clonotype was seen repeatedly, ten times or more. The chain carries TRBV7-9 and TRBJ2-5, with unresolved D. The germline V gene has CDR1 SEHNR and CDR2 FQNEAQ (reference sequence). Trimming removed 3 bases at V and 5 bases at J, with 10 bases between. This CDR3 has 13 residues. CDR3 region: CASSFMGEETQYF. CDR3 bases: TGTGCCAGCAGCTTTATGGGTGAGGAGACCCAGTACTTC.

In this sample, this clonotype turned up a few times. V is TRBV10-3 and J is TRBJ2-1, with a possible D match to TRBD2 (6 bases). CDR1 and CDR2 from the germline V gene are ENHRY and SYGVKD. Trimming removed 7 bases at V and 9 bases at J, with 19 bases between. CDR3 length equals 14 residues. The CDR3 reads CAIMRLGSRGEQFF. Here the CDR3 DNA reads TGTGCCATCATGCGACTAGGAAGTCGAGGTGAGCAGTTCTTC.

This clonotype was recorded many times. The V and J genes are TRBV24-1 and TRBJ2-3; D is ambiguous. Germline values: CDR1 KGHDR, CDR2 SFDVKD. The CDR3 length is 12 residues. Trimming removed 5 bases at V and 2 bases at J, with 4 bases between. The CDR3 sequence is CATSAYTDTQYF. CDR3 nucleotides: TGTGCCACCAGTGCTTACACAGATACGCAGTATTTT.

The table lists this clonotype with many counts. This chain connects TRBV5-1 to TRBJ2-3, with 10 bases fitting TRBD2. This CDR3 region has 15 residues. V lost 6 bases, J lost 0 bases, and 4 bases stayed unmatched. Germline CDR1 SGHRS, CDR2 YFSETQ. CDR3 loop: CASKKLAGSTDTQYF. CDR3 DNA: TGCGCCAGCAAAAAACTAGCGGGGAGCACAGATACGCAGTATTTT. The variable domain in full, completed from reference TRBV5-1 and TRBJ2-3, reads KAGVTQTPRYLIKTRGQQVTLSCSPISGHRSVSWYQQTPGQGLQFLFEYFSETQRNKGNFPGRFSGRQFSNSRSEMNVSTLELGDSALYLCASKKLAGSTDTQYFGPGTRLTVL.

This clonotype was observed a handful of times. A read error may be the cause here, since a much bigger clone is one base away. The V call is TRBV24-1, the J call TRBJ2-1; the D gene is possibly TRBD2 (5 bases). The CDR3 contains 13 residues. Germline values: CDR1 KGHDR, CDR2 SFDVKD. V lost 5 bases, J lost 8 bases, and 12 bases lay in between. CDR3 nucleotides: TGTGCCACCAGTGGCCAGCTGGAGGATGAGCAGTTCTTC. This codes for CATSGQLEDEQFF.

This clonotype was recorded many times. CDR3 bases: TGTGCCAGCAGTGGGGGACAGAGGAACACTGAAGCTTTCTTT. It encodes CASSGGQRNTEAFF. The chain couples TRBV2 to TRBJ1-1; 7 bases are shared with TRBD1. With 4 bases clipped from V and 1 base from J, the junction kept 3 bases outside the gene matches. Germline CDR1 reads SNHLY; CDR2 reads FYNNEI. The CDR3 extends over 14 amino acids.

This clonotype was found many times. This chain uses TRBV27 with TRBJ1-6, with D uncertain. This CDR3 spans 14 amino acids. The V end lost 4 bases, the J end lost 5 bases, and 9 bases lay between the germline ends. Germline-derived CDR1 and CDR2 are MNHEY and SMNVEV (reference sequence). CDR3 sequence reads: CASSYGGDNSPLHF. The CDR3, as DNA: TGTGCCAGCAGTTACGGCGGCGATAATTCACCCCTCCACTTT.

This clonotype was seen ten or more times. The rearrangement links TRBV12-3 or TRBV12-4 to TRBJ2-1, with 8 bases lining up with TRBD2. V lost 5 bases to trimming and J lost 6 bases; unmatched junction nucleotides: 6. The CDR3 sequence is 14 residues long. The CDR3 spells CASSTGLASNEQFF. The CDR3 bases are TGTGCCAGCAGTACCGGACTAGCTTCCAATGAGCAGTTCTTC.

This clonotype turned up a few times. This clone may be a read error of a much larger clone one base away. The chain employs TRBV20-1 and TRBJ2-3, with no clear D. This CDR3 has 12 amino acids. V shed 6 bases and J shed 4 bases, with 11 bases lying between them. Germline V gene lookup returns CDR1 DFQATT and CDR2 SNEGSKA (reference sequence). The CDR3 DNA is TGCAGTGCCCAATTGAAGTCAGATACGCAGTATTTT. This sequence encodes CSAQLKSDTQYF.

The chain has TRBV5-5 and TRBJ2-3; 8 bases are shared with TRBD2. V shed 1 base, J shed 2 bases, and the junction held 3 bases outside the gene matches. CDR1 and CDR2 from the germline V gene are SGHKS and YYEKEE (reference sequence). This CDR3 is built from 15 residues. CDR3 bases: TGTGCCAGCAGCTTGCCGGGGGGGTACACAGATACGCAGTATTTT. This codes for CASSLPGGYTDTQYF.

Notes on this clonotype: With a much larger clone just one base away, this may be a read error. This is likely a read error, given that the CDR3 carries no conserved phenylalanine or tryptophan at its end. The V call is TRBV20-1, the J call TRBJ1-5; no definite D call. This CDR3 is 14 amino acids long. CDR1 and CDR2 (germline): DFQATT, SNEGSKA (reference sequence). V was trimmed by 6 bases and J by 0 bases, leaving 12 bases between them. The CDR3 loop is CSAPDLFSNQPQHL. The CDR3 nucleotides read TGCAGTGCCCCCGACTTATTTAGCAATCAGCCCCAGCATCTT.

This clonotype was detected ten times or more. The gene calls are TRBV30 and TRBJ2-2; D tentatively fits TRBD1 or TRBD2 (5 bases each). The V end was cut by 1 base, the J end by 5 bases, with 11 bases between. This CDR3 has 14 residues. Germline V lookup: CDR1 GTSNPN, CDR2 SVGIG (reference sequence). In nucleotides, the CDR3 is TGTGCCTGGAGTGAGGGACGTTGGACCGGGGAGCTGTTTTTT. Protein: CAWSEGRWTGELFF. Drawing the rest from reference TRBV30 and TRBJ2-2, the complete variable domain is SQTIHQWPATLVQPVGSPLSLECTVEGTSNPNLYWYRQAAGRGLQLLFYSVGIGQISSEVPQNLSASRPQDRQFILSSKKLLLSDSGFYLCAWSEGRWTGELFFGEGSRLTVL.

This clonotype was recorded at least ten times. J is TRBJ2-1 and V is TRBV7-9, with D perhaps being TRBD1 or TRBD2 (5 bases each). V was clipped by 5 bases and J by 0 bases, with 17 bases between them. CDR1 and CDR2 from the germline V gene are SEHNR and FQNEAQ (reference sequence). The CDR3 contains 17 residues. CDR3 DNA: TGTGCCAGCAGCCCCAGAGGGGTCGTGAGCTCCTACAATGAGCAGTTCTTC. It specifies CASSPRGVVSSYNEQFF. Full variable domain (outside the CDR3, taken from reference TRBV7-9 and TRBJ2-1): DTGVSQNPRHKITKRGQNVTFRCDPISEHNRLYWYRQTLGQGPEFLTYFQNEAQLEKSRLLSDRFSAERPKGSFSTLEIQRTEQGDSAMYLCASSPRGVVSSYNEQFFGPGTRLTVL.